The 5 T cell receptor beta chains listed next were all sequenced from one sample in a study of CD8 T cells in ankylosing spondylitis. Via MiXCR, TCRdb re-called the 5' RACE reads, giving one row per CDR3 protein. The sample records 180,000 or so distinct CDR3 sequences, 9.5% to 13% being singletons. The sample was blood, either unsorted or a sorted T cell fraction (not recorded which). The receptors derive from a male donor with ankylosing spondylitis or in good health (not recorded which).

This clonotype was seen at least ten times. The CDR3 DNA reads TGCAGTGCTATTACACAGGGGGATGGCAATCAGCCCCAGCATTTT. Protein sequence: CSAITQGDGNQPQHF. This sequence joins TRBV20-1 and TRBJ1-5; 8 nucleotides align to TRBD1. This CDR3 has 15 residues. The germline V gene has CDR1 DFQATT and CDR2 SNEGSKA (reference sequence). V shed 4 bases and J 2 bases; nucleotides not matched to a gene: 7.

The chain combines TRBV4-1 with TRBJ1-6, with a weak D call TRBD1 (5 bases). Germline values: CDR1 MGHRA, CDR2 YSYEKL. The length of the CDR3 is 16 residues. Trimming took off 0 bases at V and 6 bases at J, with 12 bases between the two ends. The CDR3 here is CASSQELRRANSPLHF. CDR3 nucleotide sequence: TGCGCCAGCAGCCAAGAATTGCGCAGGGCTAATTCACCCCTCCACTTT.

V usage is TRBV18 and J usage is TRBJ2-5; weak D call: TRBD2 (6 bases). V was pared by 7 bases and J by 1 base, with 7 bases between. In germline, CDR1 is KGHSH, CDR2 LQKENI. The CDR3 runs 12 residues. CDR3 loop: CASWDSQETQYF. The CDR3, as DNA: TGTGCCAGCTGGGACTCCCAAGAGACCCAGTACTTC.

The table lists this clonotype with many counts. This sequence joins TRBV5-1 and TRBJ1-1, with 7 nucleotides matching TRBD1. CDR1 is SGHRS and CDR2 is YFSETQ in the germline V gene. V gave up 3 bases and J gave up 0 bases; unmatched junction bases: 5. This CDR3 spans 15 amino acids. In nucleotides, the CDR3 is TGCGCCAGCAGCTCGTCGACAGGGATGAACACTGAAGCTTTCTTT. Its translation is CASSSSTGMNTEAFF.

The chain employs TRBV5-1 and TRBJ2-6, with D hard to call. The CDR3 totals 16 residues. V was pared by 0 bases and J by 0 bases, with 7 bases between. The germline CDR1 and CDR2 sequences are SGHRS and YFSETQ. The CDR3 nucleotides are TGCGCCAGCAGCTTGGACTTCAGCTCTGGGGCCAACGTCCTGACTTTC. It encodes CASSLDFSSGANVLTF.